The clone carrying this TCR beta chain came up a few times. Its antigen is not known. The authors made TCR cDNA by 5'RACE template switching, adding a universal primer site and UMIs. TCRdb re-called the 5' RACE reads with MiXCR, one entry per CDR3 protein. Found here are fewer than 400,000 distinct CDR3 sequences, around a tenth of them singletons; the top ten hold roughly 3%. The data belong to a study of T cells after yellow fever vaccination. For the study at large: The fractions with low cell numbers were processed using SMART-Seq v4 Ultra Low Input.

The study's findings and limits: A small share of clonotypes appeared in both CD4 and CD8 compartments. Within FACS-sorted repertoires, abundant clonotypes contaminating from the bulk population could be present.

V was clipped by 4 bases and J by 0 bases, with 17 bases between them. This CDR3 region has 17 residues. The V gene's germline CDR1 is SGHRS and CDR2 YFSETQ. The clonotype was recovered from a man between 18 and 29 years old who received the YFV17D yellow fever vaccine. The sample consisted of CD4+ T cells sorted from PBMCs, taken 45 days after the yellow fever booster vaccination. This chain connects TRBV5-1 to TRBJ1-3; D remains ambiguous. The CDR3 DNA reads TGCGCCAGCAGCCGGAACCAGGCACAAAGCTCTGGAAACACCATATATTTT. Its protein is CASSRNQAQSSGNTIYF.